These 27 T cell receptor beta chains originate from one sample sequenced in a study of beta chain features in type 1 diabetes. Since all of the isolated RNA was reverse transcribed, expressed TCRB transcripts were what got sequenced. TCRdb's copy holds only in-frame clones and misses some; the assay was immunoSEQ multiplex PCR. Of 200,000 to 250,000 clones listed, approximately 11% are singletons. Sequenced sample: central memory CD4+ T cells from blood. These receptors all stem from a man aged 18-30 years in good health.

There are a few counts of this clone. This CDR3 is CASSLLRLEGSGANVLTF. The CDR3 bases are TGTGCCAGCAGCTTGTTGAGACTAGAGGGATCTGGGGCCAACGTCCTGACTTTC. The rearrangement joins TRBV5-6 to TRBJ2-6, with a tentative D call TRBD2 (6 bases). This CDR3 is built from 18 residues. Germline lookup yields CDR1 SGHDT and CDR2 YYEEEE. Between the trimmed V and J ends, which lost 1 base and 1 base, there was a span of 15 bases. Using reference TRBV5-6 and TRBJ2-6 for the parts outside the CDR3, the full variable domain is DAGVTQSPTHLIKTRGQQVTLRCSPKSGHDTVSWYQQALGQGPQFIFQYYEEEERQRGNFPDRFSGHQFPNYSSELNVNALLLGDSALYLCASSLLRLEGSGANVLTFGAGSRLTVL.

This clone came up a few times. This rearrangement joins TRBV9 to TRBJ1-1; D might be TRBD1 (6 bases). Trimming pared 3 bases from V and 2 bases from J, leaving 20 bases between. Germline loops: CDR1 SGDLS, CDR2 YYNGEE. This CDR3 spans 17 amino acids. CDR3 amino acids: CASSGGGPGRLNTEAFF. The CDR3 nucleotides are TGTGCCAGCAGCGGCGGGGGCCCGGGACGGCTCAACACTGAAGCTTTCTTT.

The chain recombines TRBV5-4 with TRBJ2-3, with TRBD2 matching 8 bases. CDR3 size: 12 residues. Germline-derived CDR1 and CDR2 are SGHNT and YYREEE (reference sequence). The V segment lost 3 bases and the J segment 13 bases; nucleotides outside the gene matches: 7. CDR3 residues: CASSSGTRLKYF. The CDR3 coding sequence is TGTGCCAGCAGCTCCGGGACTAGGCTGAAGTATTTT. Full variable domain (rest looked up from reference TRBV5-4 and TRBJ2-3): ETGVTQSPTHLIKTRGQQVTLRCSSQSGHNTVSWYQQALGQGPQFIFQYYREEENGRGNFPPRFSGLQFPNYSSELNVNALELDDSALYLCASSSGTRLKYFGPGTRLTVL.

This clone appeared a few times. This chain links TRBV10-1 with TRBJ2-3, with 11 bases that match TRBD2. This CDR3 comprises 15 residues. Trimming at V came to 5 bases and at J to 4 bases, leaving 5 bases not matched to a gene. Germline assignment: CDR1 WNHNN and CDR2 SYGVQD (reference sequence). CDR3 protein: CASSLAGGPSDTQYF. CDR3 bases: TGCGCCAGCAGTCTAGCGGGAGGCCCCTCAGATACGCAGTATTTT.

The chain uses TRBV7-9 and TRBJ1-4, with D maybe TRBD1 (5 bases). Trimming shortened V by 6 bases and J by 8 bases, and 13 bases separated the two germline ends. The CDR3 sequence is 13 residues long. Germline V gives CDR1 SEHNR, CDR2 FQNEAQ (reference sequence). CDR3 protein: CASREQDLEKLFF. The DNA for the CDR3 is TGTGCCAGCAGGGAACAGGACCTCGAAAAACTGTTTTTT.

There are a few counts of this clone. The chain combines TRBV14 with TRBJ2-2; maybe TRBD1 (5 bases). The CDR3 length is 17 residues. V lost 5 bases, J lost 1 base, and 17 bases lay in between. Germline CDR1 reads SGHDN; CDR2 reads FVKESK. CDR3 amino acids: CASSGSGALQNTGELFF. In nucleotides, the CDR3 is TGTGCCAGCAGCGGGTCTGGGGCTCTTCAGAACACCGGGGAGCTGTTTTTT.

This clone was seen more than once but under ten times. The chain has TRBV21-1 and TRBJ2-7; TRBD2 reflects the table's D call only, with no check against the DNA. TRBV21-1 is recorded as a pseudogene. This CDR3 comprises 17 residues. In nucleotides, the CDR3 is TGTGCCAGCAGCACGACTAGCGGGAGACCACACTCCTACGAGCAGTACTTC. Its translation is CASSTTSGRPHSYEQYF.

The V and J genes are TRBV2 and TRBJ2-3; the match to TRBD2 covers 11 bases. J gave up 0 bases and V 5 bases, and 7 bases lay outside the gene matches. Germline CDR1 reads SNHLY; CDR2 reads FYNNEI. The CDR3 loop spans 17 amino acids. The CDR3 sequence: CASSRQRLAGSTDTQYF. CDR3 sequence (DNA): TGTGCCAGCAGTCGACAGAGACTAGCGGGAAGCACAGATACGCAGTATTTT.

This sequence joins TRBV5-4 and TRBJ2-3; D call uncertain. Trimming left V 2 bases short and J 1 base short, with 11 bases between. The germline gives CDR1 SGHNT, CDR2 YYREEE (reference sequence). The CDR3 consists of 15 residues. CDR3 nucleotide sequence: TGTGCCAGCAGCTTTATAGAGTATCGCACAGATACGCAGTATTTT. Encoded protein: CASSFIEYRTDTQYF.

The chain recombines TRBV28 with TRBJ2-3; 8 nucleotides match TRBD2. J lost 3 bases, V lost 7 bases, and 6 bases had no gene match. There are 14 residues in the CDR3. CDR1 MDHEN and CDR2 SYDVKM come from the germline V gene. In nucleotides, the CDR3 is TGTGCCAGCAAGGCGAGCGGGAGTACAGATACGCAGTATTTT. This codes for CASKASGSTDTQYF.

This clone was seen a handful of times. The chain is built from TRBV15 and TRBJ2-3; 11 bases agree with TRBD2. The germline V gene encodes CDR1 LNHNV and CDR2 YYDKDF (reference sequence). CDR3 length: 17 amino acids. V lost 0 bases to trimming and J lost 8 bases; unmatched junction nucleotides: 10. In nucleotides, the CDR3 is TGTGCCACCAGCAGAGATGGGACTAGCGGACCGAGGGGTACGCAGTATTTT. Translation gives CATSRDGTSGPRGTQYF. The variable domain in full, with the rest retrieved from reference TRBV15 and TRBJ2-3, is DAMVIQNPRYQVTQFGKPVTLSCSQTLNHNVMYWYQQKSSQAPKLLFHYYDKDFNNEADTPDNFQSRRPNTSFCFLDIRSPGLGDTAMYLCATSRDGTSGPRGTQYFGPGTRLTVL.

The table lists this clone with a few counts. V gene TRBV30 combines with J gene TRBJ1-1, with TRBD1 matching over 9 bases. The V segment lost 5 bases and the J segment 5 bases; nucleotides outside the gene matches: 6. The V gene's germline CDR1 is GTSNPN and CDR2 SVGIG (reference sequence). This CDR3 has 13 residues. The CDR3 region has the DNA TGTGCCTGGGGAACAGGGGGCCGGACTGAAGCTTTCTTT. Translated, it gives CAWGTGGRTEAFF.

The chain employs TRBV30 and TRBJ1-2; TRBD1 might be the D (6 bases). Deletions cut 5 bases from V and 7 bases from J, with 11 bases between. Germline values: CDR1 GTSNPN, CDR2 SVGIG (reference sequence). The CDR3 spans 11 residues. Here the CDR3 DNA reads TGTGCCTGGGGCGCGGGGGCTGGCTACACCTTC. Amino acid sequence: CAWGAGAGYTF.

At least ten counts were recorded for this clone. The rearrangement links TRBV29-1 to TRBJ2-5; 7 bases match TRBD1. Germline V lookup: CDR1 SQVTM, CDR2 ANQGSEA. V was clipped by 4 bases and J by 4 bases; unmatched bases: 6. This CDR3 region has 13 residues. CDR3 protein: CSVVTSGGETQYF. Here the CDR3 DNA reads TGCAGCGTTGTTACGTCAGGGGGAGAGACCCAGTACTTC.

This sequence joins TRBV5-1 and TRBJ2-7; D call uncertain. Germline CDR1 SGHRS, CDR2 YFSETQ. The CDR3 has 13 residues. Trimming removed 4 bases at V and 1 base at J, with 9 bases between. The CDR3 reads CASSPYNSYEQYF. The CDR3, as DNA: TGCGCCAGCAGCCCATACAATTCCTACGAGCAGTACTTC.

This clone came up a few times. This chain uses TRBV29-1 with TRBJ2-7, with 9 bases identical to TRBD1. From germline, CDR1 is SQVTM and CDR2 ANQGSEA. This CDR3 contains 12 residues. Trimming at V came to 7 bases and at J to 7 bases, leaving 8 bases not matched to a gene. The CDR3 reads CSGGDREREQYF. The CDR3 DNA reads TGCAGCGGCGGGGACAGGGAGAGAGAGCAGTACTTC.

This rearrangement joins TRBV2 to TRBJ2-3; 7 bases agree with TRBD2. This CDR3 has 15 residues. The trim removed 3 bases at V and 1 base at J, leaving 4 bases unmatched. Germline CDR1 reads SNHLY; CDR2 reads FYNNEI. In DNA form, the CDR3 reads TGTGCCAGCAGTGATTGGGAGGGACGCACAGATACGCAGTATTTT. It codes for CASSDWEGRTDTQYF.

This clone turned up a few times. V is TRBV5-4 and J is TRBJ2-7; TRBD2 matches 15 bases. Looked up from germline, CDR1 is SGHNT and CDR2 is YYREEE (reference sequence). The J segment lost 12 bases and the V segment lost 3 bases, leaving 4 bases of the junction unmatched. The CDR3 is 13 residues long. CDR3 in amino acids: CASSWGTSGRPYF. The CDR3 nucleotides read TGTGCCAGCAGCTGGGGGACTAGCGGGAGGCCGTACTTC.

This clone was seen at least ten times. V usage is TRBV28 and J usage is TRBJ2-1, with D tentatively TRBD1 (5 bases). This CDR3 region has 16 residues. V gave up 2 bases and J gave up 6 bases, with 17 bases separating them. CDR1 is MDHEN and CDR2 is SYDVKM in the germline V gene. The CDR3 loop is CASSLLTGAKGNEQFF. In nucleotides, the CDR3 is TGTGCCAGCAGTTTACTTACAGGAGCGAAAGGCAATGAGCAGTTCTTC.

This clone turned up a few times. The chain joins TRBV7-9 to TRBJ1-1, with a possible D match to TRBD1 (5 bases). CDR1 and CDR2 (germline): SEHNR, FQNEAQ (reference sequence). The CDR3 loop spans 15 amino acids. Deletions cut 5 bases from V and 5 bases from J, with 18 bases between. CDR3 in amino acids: CASSLDGSYRTEAFF. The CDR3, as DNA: TGTGCCAGCAGCCTTGACGGAAGTTACAGGACTGAAGCTTTCTTT.

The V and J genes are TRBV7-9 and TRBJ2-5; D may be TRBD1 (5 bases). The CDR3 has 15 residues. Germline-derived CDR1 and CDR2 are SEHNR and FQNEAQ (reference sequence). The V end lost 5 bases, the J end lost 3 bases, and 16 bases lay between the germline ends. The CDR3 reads CASSPMGQGKETQYF. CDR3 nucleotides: TGTGCCAGCAGCCCTATGGGGCAAGGAAAAGAGACCCAGTACTTC.

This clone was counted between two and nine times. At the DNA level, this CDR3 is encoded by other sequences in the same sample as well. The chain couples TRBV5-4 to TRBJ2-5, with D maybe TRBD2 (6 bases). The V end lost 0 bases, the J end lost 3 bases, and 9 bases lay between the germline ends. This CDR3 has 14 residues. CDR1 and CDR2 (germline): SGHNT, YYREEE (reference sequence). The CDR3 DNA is TGTGCCAGCAGCTTGGGCGGGACCGAAGAGACCCAGTACTTC. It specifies CASSLGGTEETQYF. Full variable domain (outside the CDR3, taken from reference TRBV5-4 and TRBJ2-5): ETGVTQSPTHLIKTRGQQVTLRCSSQSGHNTVSWYQQALGQGPQFIFQYYREEENGRGNFPPRFSGLQFPNYSSELNVNALELDDSALYLCASSLGGTEETQYFGPGTRLLVL.

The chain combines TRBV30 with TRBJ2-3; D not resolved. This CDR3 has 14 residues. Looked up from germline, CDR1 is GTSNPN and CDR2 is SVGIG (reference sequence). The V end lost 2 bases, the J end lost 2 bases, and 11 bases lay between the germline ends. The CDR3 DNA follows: TGTGCCTGGAGTCGCTCGGAGATCACAGATACGCAGTATTTT. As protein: CAWSRSEITDTQYF. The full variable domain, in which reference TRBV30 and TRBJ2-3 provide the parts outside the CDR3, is SQTIHQWPATLVQPVGSPLSLECTVEGTSNPNLYWYRQAAGRGLQLLFYSVGIGQISSEVPQNLSASRPQDRQFILSSKKLLLSDSGFYLCAWSRSEITDTQYFGPGTRLTVL.

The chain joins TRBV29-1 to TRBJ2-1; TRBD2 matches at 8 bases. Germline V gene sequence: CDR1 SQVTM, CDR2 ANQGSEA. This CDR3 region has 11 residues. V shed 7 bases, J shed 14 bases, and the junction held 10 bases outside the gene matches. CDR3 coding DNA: TGCAGCGGGTCCGTTAGCGGGATGAAGTTCTTC. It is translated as CSGSVSGMKFF.

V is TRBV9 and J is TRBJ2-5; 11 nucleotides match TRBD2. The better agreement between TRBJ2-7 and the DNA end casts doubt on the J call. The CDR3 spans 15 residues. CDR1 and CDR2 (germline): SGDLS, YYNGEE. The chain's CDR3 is CASSVRLAGGYEQYF. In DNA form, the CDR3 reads TGTGCCAGCAGCGTAAGGCTAGCGGGAGGCTACGAGCAGTACTTC.

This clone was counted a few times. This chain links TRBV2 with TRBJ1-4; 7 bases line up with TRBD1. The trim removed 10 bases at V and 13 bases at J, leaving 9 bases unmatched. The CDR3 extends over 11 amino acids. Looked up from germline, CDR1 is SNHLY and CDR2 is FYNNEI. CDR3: CAIGRQGLLFF. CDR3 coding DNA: TGTGCCATCGGACGACAGGGTTTACTGTTTTTT.

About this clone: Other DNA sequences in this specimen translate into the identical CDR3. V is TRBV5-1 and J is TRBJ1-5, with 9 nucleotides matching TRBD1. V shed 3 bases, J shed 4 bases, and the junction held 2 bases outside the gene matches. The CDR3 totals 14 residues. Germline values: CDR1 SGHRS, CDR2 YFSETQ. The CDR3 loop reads CASSSGTGNQPQHF. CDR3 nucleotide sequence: TGCGCCAGCAGCTCGGGGACAGGGAATCAGCCCCAGCATTTT. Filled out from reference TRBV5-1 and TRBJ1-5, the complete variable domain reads KAGVTQTPRYLIKTRGQQVTLSCSPISGHRSVSWYQQTPGQGLQFLFEYFSETQRNKGNFPGRFSGRQFSNSRSEMNVSTLELGDSALYLCASSSGTGNQPQHFGDGTRLSIL.